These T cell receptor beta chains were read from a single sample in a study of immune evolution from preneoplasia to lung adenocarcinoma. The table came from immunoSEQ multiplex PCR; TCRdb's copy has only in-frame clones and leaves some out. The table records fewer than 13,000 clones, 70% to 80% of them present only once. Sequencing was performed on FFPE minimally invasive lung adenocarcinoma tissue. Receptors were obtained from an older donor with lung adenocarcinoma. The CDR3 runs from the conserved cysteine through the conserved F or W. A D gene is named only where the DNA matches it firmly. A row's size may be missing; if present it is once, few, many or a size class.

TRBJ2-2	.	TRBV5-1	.	TGCGCCAGCAGCTTGGACACGAACACCGGGGAGCTGTTTTTT	CASSLDTNTGELFF
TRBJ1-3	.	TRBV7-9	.	TGTGCCAGCAGCTTAGAAGGCAACGTAAACACCATATATTTT	CASSLEGNVNTIYF
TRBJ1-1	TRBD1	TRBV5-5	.	TGTGCCAGCAGCTCCCAGCGAGGACAGGGGGGGACTGAAGCTTTCTTT	CASSSQRGQGGTEAFF
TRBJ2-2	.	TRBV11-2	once	TGTGCCAGCAGCTTAGGTCTTTACACCGGGGAGCTGTTTTTT	CASSLGLYTGELFF
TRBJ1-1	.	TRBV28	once	TGTGCCAGCATTCGACTTGGGAATATGAACACTGAAGCTTTCTTT	CASIRLGNMNTEAFF
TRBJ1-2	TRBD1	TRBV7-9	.	TGTGCCGGGGGACAGTATGGCTACACCTTC	CAGGQYGYTF
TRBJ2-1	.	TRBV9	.	TGTGCCAGCAGCTTAGAGGTGGGAAATGAGCAGTTCTTC	CASSLEVGNEQFF
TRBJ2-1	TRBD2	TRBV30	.	TGTGCCTGGAAATCTAGCGGGGCCTACAATGAGCAGTTCTTC	CAWKSSGAYNEQFF
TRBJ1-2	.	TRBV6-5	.	TGTGCCAGCAGTTACTCGGGCCGGGGGATTGACTATGGCTACACCTTC	CASSYSGRGIDYGYTF
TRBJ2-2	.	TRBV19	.	TGTGCCAGTAGTGTCGGGACTGGAGGCGGGGAGCTGTTTTTT	CASSVGTGGGELFF
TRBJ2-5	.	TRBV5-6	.	TGTGCCAGCAGCTTCTGGCAGGGTAGTGAGACCCAGTACTTC	CASSFWQGSETQYF
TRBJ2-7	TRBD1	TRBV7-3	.	TGTGCCAGCAGCTGGACAGGGGGAATAGGCGAGCAGTACTTC	CASSWTGGIGEQYF
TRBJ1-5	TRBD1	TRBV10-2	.	TGCGCCAGCAGCCAGGGACAGGGGTATCAGCCCCAGCATTTT	CASSQGQGYQPQHF
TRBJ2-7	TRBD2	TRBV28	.	TGTGCCAGCAGGGCGGGAGGCGCCTACGAGCAGTACTTC	CASRAGGAYEQYF
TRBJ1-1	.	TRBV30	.	TGTGCCTGGAGTAACGGGCCAGACACTGAAGCTTTCTTT	CAWSNGPDTEAFF
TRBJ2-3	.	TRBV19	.	TGTGCCAGTAGTATAGACAGAGGGGCAGATACGCAGTATTTT	CASSIDRGADTQYF
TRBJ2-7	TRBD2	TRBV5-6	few	TGTGCCAGCAGCTTTGAAACCGGGACTAGCGGGAGGTCGACCTACGAGCAGTACTTC	CASSFETGTSGRSTYEQYF
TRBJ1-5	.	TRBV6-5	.	TGTGCCAGCAGTTTCTCGACAGGACAAAGCAATCAGCCCCAGCATTTT	CASSFSTGQSNQPQHF
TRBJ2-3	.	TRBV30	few	TGTGCCTGGAGGAGTCTAGCGTCTAGCACAGATACGCAGTATTTT	CAWRSLASSTDTQYF
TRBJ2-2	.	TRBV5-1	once	TGCGCCAGCAGCTTGATGGGGGCGGACACCGGGGAGCTGTTTTTT	CASSLMGADTGELFF
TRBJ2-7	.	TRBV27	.	TGTGCCAGCACCCGATACGGATTGGGGTCCTACGAGCAGTACTTC	CASTRYGLGSYEQYF
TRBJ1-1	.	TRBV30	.	TGTGCCTTTAGGGGGGGGCAAGCGGACACTGAAGCTTTCTTT	CAFRGGQADTEAFF
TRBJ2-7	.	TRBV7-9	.	TGTGCCAGCAGCGATGACAGCTACGAGCAGTACTTC	CASSDDSYEQYF
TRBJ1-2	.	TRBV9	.	TGTGCCAGCAGCGTAGGAGGACAGATCAACTATGGCTACACCTTC	CASSVGGQINYGYTF
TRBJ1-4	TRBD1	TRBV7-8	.	TGTGCCAGCAGCAGAACAGGGGCAGGGACTAATGAAAAACTGTTTTTT	CASSRTGAGTNEKLFF
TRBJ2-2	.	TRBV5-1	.	TGCGCCAGCAGTCGGCAGGGACCCAACACCGGGGAGCTGTTTTTT	CASSRQGPNTGELFF
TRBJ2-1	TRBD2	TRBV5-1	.	TGCGCCAGCAGCTTGCTTAGCGGGATCGACAATGAGCAGTTCTTC	CASSLLSGIDNEQFF
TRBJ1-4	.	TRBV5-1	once	TGCGCCAGCAGCTCAGGGTCAACTAATGAAAAACTGTTTTTT	CASSSGSTNEKLFF
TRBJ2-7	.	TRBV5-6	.	TGTGCCAGCAGCTTGCGGGGCAGGTGGAGGGACGAGCAGTACTTC	CASSLRGRWRDEQYF
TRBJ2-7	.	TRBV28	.	TGTGCCAGCAGCCCCGATACAACAGGAACCTACGAGCAGTACTTC	CASSPDTTGTYEQYF
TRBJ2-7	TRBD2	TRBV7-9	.	TGTGCCAGCAGCTTATTGGCCGGTCCGGGACTAGCGGGAGGCGAGCAGTACTTC	CASSLLAGPGLAGGEQYF
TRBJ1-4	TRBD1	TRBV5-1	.	TGCGCCAGCAGGGCGACAGGGGGAACTAATGAAAAACTGTTTTTT	CASRATGGTNEKLFF
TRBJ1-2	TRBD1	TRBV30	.	TGTGCCTGGAAGGTGGGACAGGGTATTGGCTACACCTTC	CAWKVGQGIGYTF
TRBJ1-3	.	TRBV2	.	TGTGCCAGCGGCGGACGAGACAGGTTTTCCTTTAGCTCTGGAAACACCATATATTTT	CASGGRDRFSFSSGNTIYF
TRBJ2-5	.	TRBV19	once	TGTGCCAGTAGTCCCGGCGGGGAACGGACCCAGTACTTC	CASSPGGERTQYF
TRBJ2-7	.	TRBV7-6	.	TGTGCCAGCAGCTTAGAAGCGGGACAGGTAACCTACGAGCAGTACTTC	CASSLEAGQVTYEQYF
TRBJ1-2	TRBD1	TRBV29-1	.	TGCAGCTCGGATAACGGGTCGGACAGGGCATATGGCTACACCTTC	CSSDNGSDRAYGYTF
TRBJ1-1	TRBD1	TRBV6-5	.	TGTGCCAGCAGTAAACAGGGGGCTGGGAACACTGAAGCTTTCTTT	CASSKQGAGNTEAFF
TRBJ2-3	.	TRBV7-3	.	TGTGCCAGCAGCTTAGCAACAGATACGCAGTATTTT	CASSLATDTQYF
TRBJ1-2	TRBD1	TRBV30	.	TGTGCCTGGAGTGGCCAGGGGGCGGGCTATGGCTACACCTTC	CAWSGQGAGYGYTF
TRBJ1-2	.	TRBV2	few	TGTGCCAGCAGTATGACTAACTATGGCTACACCTTC	CASSMTNYGYTF
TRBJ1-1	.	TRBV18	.	TGTGCCAGCTCACCGAGCTCAGTAGACACTGAAGCTTTCTTT	CASSPSSVDTEAFF
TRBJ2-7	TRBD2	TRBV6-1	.	TGTGCCAGCAGTAGGACTAGTTCCTACGAGCAGTACTTC	CASSRTSSYEQYF
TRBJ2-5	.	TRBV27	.	TGTGCCAGCAGCCTGACTAGACTACAAGAGACCCAGTACTTC	CASSLTRLQETQYF